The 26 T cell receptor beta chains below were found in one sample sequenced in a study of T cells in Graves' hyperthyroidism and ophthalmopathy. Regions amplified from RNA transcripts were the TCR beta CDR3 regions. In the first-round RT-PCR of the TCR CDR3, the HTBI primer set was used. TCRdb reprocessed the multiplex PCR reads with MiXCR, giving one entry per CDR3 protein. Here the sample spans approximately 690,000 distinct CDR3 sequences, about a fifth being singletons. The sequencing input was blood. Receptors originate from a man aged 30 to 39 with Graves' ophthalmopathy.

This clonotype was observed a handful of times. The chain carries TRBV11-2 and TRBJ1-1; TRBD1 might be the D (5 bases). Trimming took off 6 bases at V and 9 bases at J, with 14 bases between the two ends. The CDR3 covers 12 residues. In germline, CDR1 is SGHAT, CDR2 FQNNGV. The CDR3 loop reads CASSSNQGQAFF. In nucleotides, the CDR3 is TGTGCCAGCAGTTCAAATCAGGGTCAAGCTTTCTTT.

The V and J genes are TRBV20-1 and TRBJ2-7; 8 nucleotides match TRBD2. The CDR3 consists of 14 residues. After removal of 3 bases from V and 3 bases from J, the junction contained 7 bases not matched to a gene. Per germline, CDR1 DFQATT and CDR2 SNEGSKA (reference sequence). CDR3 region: CSARESGGYYEQYF. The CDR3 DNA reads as TGCAGTGCTAGGGAGTCGGGAGGGTACTACGAGCAGTACTTC.

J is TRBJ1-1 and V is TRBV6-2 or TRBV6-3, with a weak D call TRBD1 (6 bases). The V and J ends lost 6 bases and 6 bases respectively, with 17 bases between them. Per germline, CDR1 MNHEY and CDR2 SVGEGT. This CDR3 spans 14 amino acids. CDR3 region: CASSLQGGDPEAFF. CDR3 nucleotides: TGTGCCAGCAGCTTACAGGGTGGAGATCCTGAAGCTTTCTTT.

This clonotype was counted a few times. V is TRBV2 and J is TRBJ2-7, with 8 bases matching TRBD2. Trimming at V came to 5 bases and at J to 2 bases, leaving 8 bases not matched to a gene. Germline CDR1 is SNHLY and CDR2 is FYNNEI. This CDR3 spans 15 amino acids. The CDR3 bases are TGTGCCAGCAGTCTTAGCGGGATAACGACCTACGAGCAGTACTTC. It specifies CASSLSGITTYEQYF.

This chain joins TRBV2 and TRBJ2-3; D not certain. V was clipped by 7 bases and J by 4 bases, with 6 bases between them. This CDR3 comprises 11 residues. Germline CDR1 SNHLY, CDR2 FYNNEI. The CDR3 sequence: CASISADTQYF. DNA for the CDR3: TGTGCCAGCATTTCTGCAGATACGCAGTATTTT.

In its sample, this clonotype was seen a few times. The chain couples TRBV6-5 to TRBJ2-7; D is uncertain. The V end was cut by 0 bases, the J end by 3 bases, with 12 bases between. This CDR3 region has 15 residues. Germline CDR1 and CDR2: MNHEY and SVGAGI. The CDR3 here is CASSYSKELSYEQYF. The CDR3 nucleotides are TGTGCCAGCAGTTACTCAAAGGAGTTAAGCTACGAGCAGTACTTC.

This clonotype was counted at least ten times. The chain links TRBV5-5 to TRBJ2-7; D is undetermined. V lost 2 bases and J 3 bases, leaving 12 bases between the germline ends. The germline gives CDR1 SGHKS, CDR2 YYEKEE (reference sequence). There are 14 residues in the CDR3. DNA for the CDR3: TGTGCCAGCAGCTTAAGCTTGAGCAGCTACGAGCAGTACTTC. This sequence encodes CASSLSLSSYEQYF.

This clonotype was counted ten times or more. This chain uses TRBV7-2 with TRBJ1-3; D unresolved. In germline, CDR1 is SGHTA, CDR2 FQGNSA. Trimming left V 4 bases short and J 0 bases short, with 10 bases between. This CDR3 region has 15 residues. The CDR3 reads CASSSARSSGNTIYF. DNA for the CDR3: TGTGCCAGCAGCTCGGCACGGTCCTCTGGAAACACCATATATTTT.

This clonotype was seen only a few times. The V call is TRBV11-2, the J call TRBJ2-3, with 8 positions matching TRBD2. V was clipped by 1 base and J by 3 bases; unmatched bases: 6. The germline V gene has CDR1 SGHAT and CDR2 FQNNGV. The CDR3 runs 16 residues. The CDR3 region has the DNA TGTGCCAGCAGCTTAGGCCCCCAGCGGGAGACAGATACGCAGTATTTT. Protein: CASSLGPQRETDTQYF.

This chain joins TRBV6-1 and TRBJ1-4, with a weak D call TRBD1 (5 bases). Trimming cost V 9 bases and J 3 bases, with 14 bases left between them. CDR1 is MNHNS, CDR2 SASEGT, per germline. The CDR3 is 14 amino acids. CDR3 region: CASLAGLANEKLFF. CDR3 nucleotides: TGTGCCAGTCTCGCAGGGTTGGCTAATGAAAAACTGTTTTTT.

CDR3 sequence reads: CASSRRTEFDGGYTF. CDR3 nucleotides: TGTGCCAGCTCAAGGAGGACGGAGTTCGATGGGGGCTACACCTTC. V usage is TRBV18 and J usage is TRBJ1-2, with D unclear. This CDR3 has 15 residues. Germline V CDR1 and CDR2: KGHSH, LQKENI. V was trimmed by 5 bases and J by 8 bases, leaving 21 bases between them.

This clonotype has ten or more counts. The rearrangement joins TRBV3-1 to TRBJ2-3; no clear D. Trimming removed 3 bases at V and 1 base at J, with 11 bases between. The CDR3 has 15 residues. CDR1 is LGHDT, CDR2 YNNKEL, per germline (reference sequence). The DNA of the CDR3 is TGTGCCAGCAGCCAGCAGCCCACACGCACAGATACGCAGTATTTT. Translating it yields CASSQQPTRTDTQYF.

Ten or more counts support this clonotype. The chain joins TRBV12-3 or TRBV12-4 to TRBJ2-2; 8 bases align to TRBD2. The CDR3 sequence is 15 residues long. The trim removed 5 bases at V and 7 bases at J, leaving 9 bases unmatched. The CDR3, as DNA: TGTGCCAGCAGTCCTCCAGCGGGGGCAAGCGGGGAGCTGTTTTTT. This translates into CASSPPAGASGELFF.

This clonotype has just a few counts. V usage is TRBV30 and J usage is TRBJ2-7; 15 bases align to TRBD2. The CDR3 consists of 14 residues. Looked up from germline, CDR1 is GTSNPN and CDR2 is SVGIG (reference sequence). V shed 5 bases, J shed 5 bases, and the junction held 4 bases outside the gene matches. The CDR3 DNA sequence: TGTGCCTGGGGACTAGCGGGAGGGGGAGACGAGCAGTACTTC. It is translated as CAWGLAGGGDEQYF.

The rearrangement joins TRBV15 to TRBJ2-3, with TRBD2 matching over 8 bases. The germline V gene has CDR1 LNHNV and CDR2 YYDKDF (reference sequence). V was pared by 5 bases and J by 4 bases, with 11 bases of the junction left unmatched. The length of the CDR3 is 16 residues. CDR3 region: CATSGGRGLVSDTQYF. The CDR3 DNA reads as TGTGCCACCAGCGGAGGGCGGGGACTAGTATCAGATACGCAGTATTTT. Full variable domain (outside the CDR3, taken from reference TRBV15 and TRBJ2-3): DAMVIQNPRYQVTQFGKPVTLSCSQTLNHNVMYWYQQKSSQAPKLLFHYYDKDFNNEADTPDNFQSRRPNTSFCFLDIRSPGLGDTAMYLCATSGGRGLVSDTQYFGPGTRLTVL.

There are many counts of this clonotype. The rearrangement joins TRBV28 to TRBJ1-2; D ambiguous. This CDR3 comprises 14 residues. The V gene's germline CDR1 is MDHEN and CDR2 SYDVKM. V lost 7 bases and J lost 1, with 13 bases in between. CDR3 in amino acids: CASKSGKVNYGYTF. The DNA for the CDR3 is TGTGCCAGCAAGTCGGGGAAAGTTAACTATGGCTACACCTTC.

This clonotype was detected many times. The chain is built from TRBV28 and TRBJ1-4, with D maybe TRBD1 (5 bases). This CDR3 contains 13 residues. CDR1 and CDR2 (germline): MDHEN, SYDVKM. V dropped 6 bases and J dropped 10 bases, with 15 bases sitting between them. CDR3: CASRSLRGVKLFF. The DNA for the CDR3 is TGTGCCAGCAGATCGCTAAGGGGAGTAAAACTGTTTTTT.

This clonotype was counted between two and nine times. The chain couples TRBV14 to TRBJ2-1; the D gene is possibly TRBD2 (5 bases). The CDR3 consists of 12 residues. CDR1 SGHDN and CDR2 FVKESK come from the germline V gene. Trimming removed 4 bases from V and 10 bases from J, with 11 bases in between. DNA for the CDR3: TGTGCCAGCAGCCTGCCCCCGGGAGAGCAGTTCTTC. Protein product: CASSLPPGEQFF.

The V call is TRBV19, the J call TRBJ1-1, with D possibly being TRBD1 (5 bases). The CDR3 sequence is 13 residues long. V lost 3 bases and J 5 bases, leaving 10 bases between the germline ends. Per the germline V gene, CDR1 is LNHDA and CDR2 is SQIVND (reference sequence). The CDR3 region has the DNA TGTGCCAGTAGTATCTCCAGGGAGACTGAAGCTTTCTTT. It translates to CASSISRETEAFF.

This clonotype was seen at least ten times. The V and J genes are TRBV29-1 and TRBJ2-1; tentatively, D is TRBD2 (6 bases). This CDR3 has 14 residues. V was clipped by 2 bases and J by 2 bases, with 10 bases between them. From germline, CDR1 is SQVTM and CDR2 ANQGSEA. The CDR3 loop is CSVEPAGTYNEQFF. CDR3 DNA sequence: TGCAGCGTTGAACCCGCGGGGACCTACAATGAGCAGTTCTTC.

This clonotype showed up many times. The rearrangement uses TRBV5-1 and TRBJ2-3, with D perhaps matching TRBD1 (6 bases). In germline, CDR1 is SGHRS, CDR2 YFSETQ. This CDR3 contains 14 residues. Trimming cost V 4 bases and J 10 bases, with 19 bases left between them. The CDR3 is CASSPGTQPDAQYF. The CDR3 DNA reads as TGCGCCAGCAGCCCCGGGACACAACCTGATGCGCAGTATTTT.

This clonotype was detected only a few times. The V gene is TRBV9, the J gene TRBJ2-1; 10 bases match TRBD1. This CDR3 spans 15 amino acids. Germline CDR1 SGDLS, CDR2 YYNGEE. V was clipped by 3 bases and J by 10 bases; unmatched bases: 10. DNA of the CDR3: TGTGCCAGCAGCGAAGGGACAGGGGTTGGGAGGGAGCAGTTCTTC. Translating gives CASSEGTGVGREQFF.

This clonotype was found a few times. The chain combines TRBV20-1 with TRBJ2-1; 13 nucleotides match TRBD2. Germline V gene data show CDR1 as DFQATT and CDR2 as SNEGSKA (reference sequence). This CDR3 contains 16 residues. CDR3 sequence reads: CSPRLAGGGGYNEQFF. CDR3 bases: TGCAGCCCCCGACTAGCGGGGGGCGGAGGCTACAATGAGCAGTTCTTC.

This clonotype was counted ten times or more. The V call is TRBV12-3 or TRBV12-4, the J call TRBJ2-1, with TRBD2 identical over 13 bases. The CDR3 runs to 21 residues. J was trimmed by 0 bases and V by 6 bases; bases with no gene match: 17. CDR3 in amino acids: CASSGTGAGLAGPSSYNEQFF. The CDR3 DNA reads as TGTGCCAGCAGCGGGACAGGAGCGGGACTAGCGGGACCGAGCTCCTACAATGAGCAGTTCTTC.

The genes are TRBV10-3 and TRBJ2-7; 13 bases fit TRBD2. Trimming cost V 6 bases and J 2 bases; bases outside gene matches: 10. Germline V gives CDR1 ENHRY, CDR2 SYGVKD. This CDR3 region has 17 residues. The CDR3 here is CAISMTDGTSGAYEQYF. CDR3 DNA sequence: TGTGCCATCAGCATGACCGACGGGACTAGCGGGGCCTACGAGCAGTACTTC.

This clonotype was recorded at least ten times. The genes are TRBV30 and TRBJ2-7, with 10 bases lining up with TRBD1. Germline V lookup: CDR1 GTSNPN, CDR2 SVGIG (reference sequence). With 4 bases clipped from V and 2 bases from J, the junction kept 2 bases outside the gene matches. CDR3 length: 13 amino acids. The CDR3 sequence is CAWMGTGAYEQYF. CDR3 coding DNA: TGTGCCTGGATGGGGACAGGGGCCTACGAGCAGTACTTC.